The source of this TCR beta chain is a study of T cell repertoires in cytomegalovirus infection. About the research overall: HLA-C-restricted CMV epitopes, recently identified, and well-studied HLA-B-restricted ones were used by the study. Study observations and caveats: HLA-C-restricted, CMV-specific TCR beta clonotypes were dominant ex vivo.

Germline CDR1 SGHRS, CDR2 YFSETQ. This CDR3 comprises 13 residues. Trimming cost V 0 bases and J 6 bases, with 8 bases left between them. This clonotype has only a few counts. What it binds is not known. TCRdb itself ran the reads through MiXCR, one entry per CDR3 protein. The top ten hold 55% to 60% of the sample, which has approximately 220,000 distinct CDR3 sequences, about 39% seen once. The starting material was CD8+ T cells from cultured PBMCs, obtained from culture after CMV antigen stimulation. This sequence joins TRBV5-1 and TRBJ2-3; D is perhaps TRBD2 (5 bases). The clonotype originates from a human donor in good health (CMV status not recorded). Some clones in this sample may be carry-over from other donors' samples. CDR3 sequence: CASSLGQRDTQYF. The CDR3, as DNA: TGCGCCAGCAGCTTGGGGCAGCGGGATACGCAGTATTTT.